In its sample, the clone carrying this T cell receptor (beta chain) ranks as medium-sized. Germline CDR1 reads SEHNR; CDR2 reads FQNEAQ (reference sequence). The CDR3 is 14 amino acids. The V and J ends lost 5 bases and 4 bases respectively, with 14 bases between them. The data were obtained in a study of blood T cell repertoires in COVID-19. Libraries were prepared by immunoSEQ multiplex PCR; TCRdb keeps only in-frame clonotypes and omits some of them. The sample includes about 45,000 clones, more than 75% seen only once; the top ten take around 17%. V gene TRBV7-9 combines with J gene TRBJ1-1; D is possibly TRBD1 (6 bases). Sequencing used peripheral blood. This clonotype was obtained from a man in his 70s with acute or convalescent COVID-19. Here the CDR3 reads CASSTEGVGTEAFF. CDR3 in DNA: TGTGCCAGCAGCACAGAGGGGGTTGGCACTGAAGCTTTCTTT.